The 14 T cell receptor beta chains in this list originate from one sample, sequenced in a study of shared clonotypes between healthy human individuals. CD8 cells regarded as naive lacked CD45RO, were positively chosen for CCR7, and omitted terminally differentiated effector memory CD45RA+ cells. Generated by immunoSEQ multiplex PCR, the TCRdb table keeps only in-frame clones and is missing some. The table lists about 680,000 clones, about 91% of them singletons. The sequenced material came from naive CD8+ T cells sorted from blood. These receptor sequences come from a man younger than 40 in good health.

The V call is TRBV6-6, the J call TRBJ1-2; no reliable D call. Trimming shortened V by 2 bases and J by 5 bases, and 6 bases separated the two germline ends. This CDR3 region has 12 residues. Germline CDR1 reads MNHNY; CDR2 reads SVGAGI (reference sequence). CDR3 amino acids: CASSYEPYGYTF. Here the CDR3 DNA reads TGTGCCAGCAGTTACGAGCCTTATGGCTACACCTTC.

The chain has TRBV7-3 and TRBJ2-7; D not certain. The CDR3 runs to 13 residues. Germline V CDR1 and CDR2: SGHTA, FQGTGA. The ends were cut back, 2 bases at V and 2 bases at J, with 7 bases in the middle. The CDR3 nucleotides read TGTGCCAGCAGCTTAGCAGAAACCTACGAGCAGTACTTC. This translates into CASSLAETYEQYF.

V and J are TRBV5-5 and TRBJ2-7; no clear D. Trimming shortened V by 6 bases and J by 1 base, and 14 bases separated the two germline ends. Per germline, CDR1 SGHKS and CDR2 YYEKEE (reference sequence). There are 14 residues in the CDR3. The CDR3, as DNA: TGTGCCAGCAACTTCGGGTTTGGTTCCTACGAGCAGTACTTC. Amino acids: CASNFGFGSYEQYF.

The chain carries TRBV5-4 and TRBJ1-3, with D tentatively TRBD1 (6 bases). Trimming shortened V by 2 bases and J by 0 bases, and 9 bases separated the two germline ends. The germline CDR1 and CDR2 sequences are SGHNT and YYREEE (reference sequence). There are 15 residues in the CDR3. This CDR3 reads CASSFGRGSGNTIYF. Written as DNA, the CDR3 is TGTGCCAGCAGCTTTGGCAGGGGCTCTGGAAACACCATATATTTT.

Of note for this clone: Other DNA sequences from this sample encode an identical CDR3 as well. The CDR3, as DNA: TGTGCCAGCAGCTTGGCAGGCAGCTCCTACGAGCAGTACTTC. This sequence encodes CASSLAGSSYEQYF. The J gene is TRBJ2-7, the V gene TRBV5-6; D is ambiguous. Trimming took off 0 bases at V and 0 bases at J, with 7 bases between the two ends. Looked up from germline, CDR1 is SGHDT and CDR2 is YYEEEE. The length of the CDR3 is 14 residues.

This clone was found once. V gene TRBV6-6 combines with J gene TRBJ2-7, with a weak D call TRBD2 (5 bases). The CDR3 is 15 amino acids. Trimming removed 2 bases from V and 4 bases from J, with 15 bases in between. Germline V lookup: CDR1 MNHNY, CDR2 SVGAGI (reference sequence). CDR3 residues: CASSYNDGVGYEQYF. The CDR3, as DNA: TGTGCCAGCAGTTACAACGACGGGGTGGGTTACGAGCAGTACTTC.

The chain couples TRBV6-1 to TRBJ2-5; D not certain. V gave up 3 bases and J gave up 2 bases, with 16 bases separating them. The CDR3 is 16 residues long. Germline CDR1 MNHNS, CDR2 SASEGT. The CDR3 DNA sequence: TGTGCCAGCAGTGAGTGGATCGTTCGGCAACAAGAGACCCAGTACTTC. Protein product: CASSEWIVRQQETQYF.

DNA for the CDR3: TGTGCCAGCAGTGAAGAAGGAAGAGGGCGTCAGCCCCAGCATTTT. It codes for CASSEEGRGRQPQHF. The chain links TRBV6-1 to TRBJ1-5, with D hard to call. The CDR3 has 15 amino acids. Germline-derived CDR1 and CDR2 are MNHNS and SASEGT. V lost 1 base and J lost 6, with 13 bases in between.

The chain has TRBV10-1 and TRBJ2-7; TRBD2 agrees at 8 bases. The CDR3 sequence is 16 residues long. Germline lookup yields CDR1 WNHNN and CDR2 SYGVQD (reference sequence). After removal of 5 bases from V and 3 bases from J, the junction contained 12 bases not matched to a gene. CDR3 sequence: CASSPGGTDPYYEQYF. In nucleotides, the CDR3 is TGCGCCAGCAGTCCGGGGGGGACGGACCCTTACTACGAGCAGTACTTC.

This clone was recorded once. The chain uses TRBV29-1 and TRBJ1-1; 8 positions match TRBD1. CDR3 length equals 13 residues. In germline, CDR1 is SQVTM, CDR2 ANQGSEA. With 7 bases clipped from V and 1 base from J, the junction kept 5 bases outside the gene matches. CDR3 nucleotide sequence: TGCAGCGCCGGACAGGGCCCGAACACTGAAGCTTTCTTT. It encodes CSAGQGPNTEAFF.

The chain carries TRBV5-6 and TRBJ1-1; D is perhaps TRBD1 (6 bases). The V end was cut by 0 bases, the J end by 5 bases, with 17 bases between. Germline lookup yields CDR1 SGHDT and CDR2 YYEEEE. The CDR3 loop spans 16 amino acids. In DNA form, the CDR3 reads TGTGCCAGCAGCTTGGGTTTCGGGGGGCGAGTTACTGAAGCTTTCTTT. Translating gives CASSLGFGGRVTEAFF.

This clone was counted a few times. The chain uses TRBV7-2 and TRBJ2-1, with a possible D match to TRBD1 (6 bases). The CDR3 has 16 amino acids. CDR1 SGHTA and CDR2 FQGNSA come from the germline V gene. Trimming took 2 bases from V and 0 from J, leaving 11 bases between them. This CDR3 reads CASSLQGHISYNEQFF. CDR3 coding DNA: TGTGCCAGCAGCTTACAGGGGCATATCTCCTACAATGAGCAGTTCTTC.

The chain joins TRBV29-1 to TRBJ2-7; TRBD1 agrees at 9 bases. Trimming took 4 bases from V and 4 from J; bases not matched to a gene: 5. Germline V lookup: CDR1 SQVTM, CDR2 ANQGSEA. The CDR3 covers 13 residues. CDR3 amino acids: CSVVTGGPYEQYF. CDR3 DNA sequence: TGCAGCGTTGTGACAGGGGGGCCTTACGAGCAGTACTTC.

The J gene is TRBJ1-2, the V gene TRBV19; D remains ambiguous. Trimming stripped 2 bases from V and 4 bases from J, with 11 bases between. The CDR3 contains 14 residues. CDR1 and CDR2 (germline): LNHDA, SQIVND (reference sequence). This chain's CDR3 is CASSITSSSYGYTF. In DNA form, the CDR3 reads TGTGCCAGTAGTATAACGTCCAGCTCCTATGGCTACACCTTC.